This record looks at one T cell receptor beta chain sequence and its context. Its antigen remains unknown. This specimen belongs to a study of T cells expressing NK-cell markers. Study-wide background: The TCR beta repertoires were obtained from sorted CD3+CD56+NKG2C+, CD3+CD56+NKG2C- and CD3+CD56-NKG2C+ T cells. One of the eight sequenced donors was seronegative, whereas the other seven were HCMV-seropositive. General study findings and limits: The CD3+CD56-NKG2C+ fraction was also led by these clonotypes in a handful of donors. HCMV specificity of expanded NKG2C+ T cell clones remained unclear.

From its re-call of the 5' RACE reads, TCRdb lists each CDR3 protein once, without DNA. The data include over 150,000 distinct CDR3 sequences; the top ten clones carry around 35%. CDR1 is MGHRA, CDR2 YSYEKL, per germline. This CDR3 region has 17 residues. V gene TRBV4-1 combines with J gene TRBJ2-7; TCRdb reports TRBD2, a call that lacks DNA to check it against. The sequencing input was blood T cells: a sorted CD56 or NKG2C T cell subset, CD4+ or CD8+ T cells, or bulk PBMC T cells (not recorded which). The clonotype comes from a woman in her fifties or sixties in good health. This CDR3 is CASSQEGLAGSSYEQYF.